This passage covers 31 T cell receptor beta chains from one sample sequenced in a study of T cell changes during pregnancy in multiple sclerosis. Clones were read by immunoSEQ multiplex PCR, and TCRdb kept only the in-frame ones, dropping some. This sample has just under 20,000 clones, with 70% to 90% found just once. The specimen comprised CD8+ T cells from peripheral blood mononuclear cells, sampled in the second trimester of pregnancy. The receptor source for this set is a female donor in good health, enrolled as a control in a pregnancy study.

This clone has a single count. The chain links TRBV18 to TRBJ2-1, with 8 bases aligning to TRBD2. V trimming: 5 bases; J trimming: 0 bases; junction bases outside the gene matches: 0. The CDR3 is 14 residues long. Germline V gene lookup returns CDR1 KGHSH and CDR2 LQKENI. As DNA, the CDR3 is TGTGCCAGCTCAAGCGGGAGCTCCTACAATGAGCAGTTCTTC. Protein product: CASSSGSSYNEQFF.

The chain joins TRBV19 to TRBJ1-3; the match to TRBD1 covers 8 bases. CDR3 length: 16 residues. CDR1 is LNHDA, CDR2 SQIVND, per germline (reference sequence). J gave up 0 bases and V 10 bases, and 11 bases lay outside the gene matches. As DNA, the CDR3 is TGTGCCATTACAAAGGGGACAGGCCGCTCTGGAAACACCATATATTTT. Encoded protein: CAITKGTGRSGNTIYF.

The CDR3 spells CASSSQGNTEAFF. CDR3 DNA sequence: TGTGCCAGCAGCTCCCAGGGGAACACTGAAGCTTTCTTT. This chain joins TRBV5-4 and TRBJ1-1; maybe TRBD1 (5 bases). CDR3 length: 13 amino acids. Per the germline V gene, CDR1 is SGHNT and CDR2 is YYREEE (reference sequence). Trimming took off 3 bases at V and 1 base at J, with 7 bases between the two ends.

The chain employs TRBV5-6 and TRBJ2-1; 8 bases are shared with TRBD2. Germline CDR1 is SGHDT and CDR2 is YYEEEE. The CDR3 length is 16 residues. Germline trimming cut 1 base from V and 0 bases from J; bases unmatched to any gene: 3. Written as DNA, the CDR3 is TGTGCCAGCAGCTTGTGGGCGGGAGGCTCCTACAATGAGCAGTTCTTC. It yields the protein CASSLWAGGSYNEQFF.

This clone showed up just once. The chain uses TRBV29-1 and TRBJ2-3; 7 nucleotides line up with TRBD2. The CDR3 is made up of 15 amino acids. Germline assignment: CDR1 SQVTM and CDR2 ANQGSEA. The J segment lost 3 bases and the V segment lost 5 bases, leaving 11 bases of the junction unmatched. CDR3 in DNA: TGCAGCGTTTTTCGGGGGGAGCGGGAAACAGATACGCAGTATTTT. This gives the protein CSVFRGERETDTQYF.

The V and J genes are TRBV27 and TRBJ2-6; possible D gene TRBD1, 5 bases. The CDR3 covers 14 residues. The germline V gene has CDR1 MNHEY and CDR2 SMNVEV (reference sequence). V was clipped by 6 bases and J by 2 bases, with 8 bases between them. This chain's CDR3 is CASSQGAGANVLTF. Here the CDR3 DNA reads TGTGCCAGCAGCCAGGGTGCTGGGGCCAACGTCCTGACTTTC.

V and J are TRBV6-5 and TRBJ2-7, with D hard to call. The length of the CDR3 is 15 residues. The V gene's germline CDR1 is MNHEY and CDR2 SVGAGI. V dropped 5 bases and J dropped 2 bases, with 16 bases sitting between them. The CDR3 DNA reads as TGTGCCAGCAGTACCCTCTTGAGGCTAACCTACGAGCAGTACTTC. It specifies CASSTLLRLTYEQYF.

This clone was observed a single time. J is TRBJ2-3 and V is TRBV6-4; 10 positions agree with TRBD2. With V trimmed by 6 bases and J by 0 bases, 3 bases remained unmatched. CDR3 length equals 15 residues. Germline V gene sequence: CDR1 MRHNA, CDR2 SNTAGT. CDR3 region: CASSPTSGSTDTQYF. The CDR3 region has the DNA TGTGCCAGCAGCCCGACTAGCGGGAGCACAGATACGCAGTATTTT.

The CDR3, as DNA: TGTGCCAGCAGCGTTGGGCAAGACTATGGCTACACCTTC. It encodes CASSVGQDYGYTF. The J gene is TRBJ1-2, the V gene TRBV9, with D hard to call. CDR1 SGDLS and CDR2 YYNGEE come from the germline V gene. Trimming took 2 bases from V and 3 from J, leaving 8 bases between them. The CDR3 runs to 13 residues.

The rearrangement uses TRBV30 and TRBJ1-2; TRBD1 matches 9 bases. This CDR3 comprises 14 residues. V shed 1 base and J 4 bases; nucleotides not matched to a gene: 4. Germline V gene sequence: CDR1 GTSNPN, CDR2 SVGIG (reference sequence). CDR3 nucleotides: TGTGCCTGGAGTGCAGGGACAGGGATCTATGGCTACACCTTC. Translated, it gives CAWSAGTGIYGYTF.

The chain recombines TRBV6-6 with TRBJ2-1; TRBD2 aligns across 10 bases. Germline V gene lookup returns CDR1 MNHNY and CDR2 SVGAGI (reference sequence). The length of the CDR3 is 12 residues. CDR3 nucleotides: TGTGCAGCGGGAGGGTTCTACAATGAGCAGTTCTTC. Translating it yields CAAGGFYNEQFF.

This clone has a handful of counts. This CDR3 is CASSPPTETYGYTF. As DNA, the CDR3 is TGTGCCAGCTCACCACCCACAGAGACCTATGGCTACACCTTC. The chain links TRBV18 to TRBJ1-2; D call uncertain. The CDR3 has 14 amino acids. Germline V gives CDR1 KGHSH, CDR2 LQKENI. Between the trimmed V and J ends, which lost 0 bases and 4 bases, there was a span of 9 bases.

This rearrangement joins TRBV6-1 to TRBJ2-2, with D possibly being TRBD1 (5 bases). The CDR3 sequence is 14 residues long. The ends were cut back, 7 bases at V and 3 bases at J, with 12 bases in the middle. The germline V gene has CDR1 MNHNS and CDR2 SASEGT. The CDR3 loop reads CASTLKGDTGELFF. In DNA form, the CDR3 reads TGTGCCAGCACCCTTAAAGGGGACACCGGGGAGCTGTTTTTT.

J is TRBJ2-2 and V is TRBV11-3, with a possible D match to TRBD2 (5 bases). This CDR3 is built from 13 residues. Germline CDR1 and CDR2: SGHNT and YENEEA. V lost 5 bases, J lost 7 bases, and 11 bases lay in between. The CDR3 spells CASSLGIGGELFF. CDR3 DNA sequence: TGTGCCAGCAGCCTCGGGATCGGCGGGGAGCTGTTTTTT.

V is TRBV6-5 and J is TRBJ2-5; 9 bases match TRBD1. The CDR3 has 14 residues. Germline CDR1 reads MNHEY; CDR2 reads SVGAGI. V shed 6 bases, J shed 4 bases, and the junction held 6 bases outside the gene matches. The CDR3 is CASRVETGGETQYF. The CDR3 nucleotides read TGTGCCAGCAGGGTTGAGACAGGGGGAGAGACCCAGTACTTC.

V and J are TRBV5-4 and TRBJ2-2; 8 positions match TRBD2. V gave up 4 bases and J gave up 5 bases; unmatched junction bases: 10. The CDR3 has 16 amino acids. Germline CDR1 and CDR2: SGHNT and YYREEE (reference sequence). The CDR3 bases are TGTGCCAGCAGCCTTCCCGGGACTAGGGCGACCGGGGAGCTGTTTTTT. This gives the protein CASSLPGTRATGELFF.

This chain connects TRBV7-9 to TRBJ1-2; unclear D gene. The CDR3 totals 16 residues. Germline-derived CDR1 and CDR2 are SEHNR and FQNEAQ (reference sequence). V lost 3 bases and J 4 bases, leaving 18 bases between the germline ends. DNA for the CDR3: TGTGCCAGCAGCTTGCCGGGAGCCCTTGTCCCCTATGGCTACACCTTC. Protein: CASSLPGALVPYGYTF.

The CDR3 protein is CASSLMGGSYEQYF. CDR3 DNA: TGTGCCAGCAGCCTAATGGGGGGGTCCTACGAGCAGTACTTC. This chain links TRBV27 with TRBJ2-7; 7 bases fit TRBD2. Unmatched junction bases numbered 6, after V lost 6 bases and J lost 1 base. The CDR3 runs to 14 residues. Germline V gives CDR1 MNHEY, CDR2 SMNVEV (reference sequence).

The chain joins TRBV27 to TRBJ1-5; TRBD1 matches at 11 bases. V gave up 6 bases and J gave up 11 bases; unmatched junction bases: 21. This CDR3 has 18 amino acids. From germline, CDR1 is MNHEY and CDR2 SMNVEV (reference sequence). The CDR3 DNA reads as TGTGCCAGCAGAACCCTTCATAGGGTAGACAGGGACAGGGGGACCCAGCATTTT. This codes for CASRTLHRVDRDRGTQHF.

This clone was counted between two and nine times. This chain uses TRBV7-2 with TRBJ2-7; tentative D call: TRBD2 (6 bases). In germline, CDR1 is SGHTA, CDR2 FQGNSA. This CDR3 region has 15 residues. Deletions cut 5 bases from V and 2 bases from J, with 16 bases between. The CDR3 protein is CASSLMGGGPYEQYF. As DNA, the CDR3 is TGTGCCAGCAGCCTCATGGGGGGAGGTCCCTACGAGCAGTACTTC. The whole variable domain, remainder taken from reference TRBV7-2 and TRBJ2-7, is GAGVSQSPSNKVTEKGKDVELRCDPISGHTALYWYRQSLGQGLEFLIYFQGNSAPDKSGLPSDRFSAERTGGSVSTLTIQRTQQEDSAVYLCASSLMGGGPYEQYFGPGTRLTVT.

This clone is a singleton in its sample. The chain carries TRBV9 and TRBJ2-7; the match to TRBD2 covers 9 bases. The CDR3 is 15 amino acids. Losses at the gene ends were 3 bases for V and 0 bases for J; bases not matched to a gene: 4. Germline CDR1 is SGDLS and CDR2 is YYNGEE. The CDR3 sequence is CASSANSGSSYEQYF. As DNA, the CDR3 is TGTGCCAGCAGCGCCAATAGCGGGAGCTCCTACGAGCAGTACTTC. The entire variable domain, with the rest obtained from reference TRBV9 and TRBJ2-7, is as follows: DSGVTQTPKHLITATGQRVTLRCSPRSGDLSVYWYQQSLDQGLQFLIQYYNGEERAKGNILERFSAQQFPDLHSELNLSSLELGDSALYFCASSANSGSSYEQYFGPGTRLTVT.

V and J are TRBV10-3 and TRBJ2-7; 8 bases are shared with TRBD1. Per germline, CDR1 ENHRY and CDR2 SYGVKD. CDR3 length: 14 amino acids. Germline trimming cut 2 bases from V and 1 base from J; bases unmatched to any gene: 1. As DNA, the CDR3 is TGTGCCATCAGTGAGGGGACAGGTTCCTACGAGCAGTACTTC. It translates to CAISEGTGSYEQYF.

This chain joins TRBV7-9 and TRBJ2-2; 7 bases agree with TRBD2. CDR1 and CDR2 (germline): SEHNR, FQNEAQ (reference sequence). The CDR3 runs to 16 residues. With V trimmed by 5 bases and J by 1 base, 7 bases remained unmatched. The CDR3 DNA reads TGTGCCAGCAGCCCGTGGGGGGGTCAGAACACCGGGGAGCTGTTTTTT. This sequence encodes CASSPWGGQNTGELFF.

The chain links TRBV4-1 to TRBJ2-7; 7 bases agree with TRBD1. This CDR3 spans 15 amino acids. Trimming removed 4 bases from V and 3 bases from J; junction bases left unmatched: 9. Germline CDR1 reads MGHRA; CDR2 reads YSYEKL. The CDR3 DNA is TGCGCCAGCAGCCTCAGACAGGGTGGTAACTACGAGCAGTACTTC. Translation gives CASSLRQGGNYEQYF.

This clone occurred once. The chain joins TRBV19 to TRBJ2-2; unclear D gene. This CDR3 comprises 14 residues. CDR1 is LNHDA, CDR2 SQIVND, per germline (reference sequence). V was pared by 3 bases and J by 7 bases, with 12 bases between. The DNA of the CDR3 is TGTGCCAGTAGTATTTTGACAACCGGCGGGGAGCTGTTTTTT. Translated: CASSILTTGGELFF.

V usage is TRBV15 and J usage is TRBJ2-6; TRBD1 aligns across 7 bases. In germline, CDR1 is LNHNV, CDR2 YYDKDF (reference sequence). The CDR3 is 16 amino acids. The V segment lost 3 bases and the J segment 2 bases; nucleotides outside the gene matches: 4. CDR3 sequence (DNA): TGTGCCACCAGCAGGAAACAGGGGACTGGGGCCAACGTCCTGACTTTC. Translation gives CATSRKQGTGANVLTF.

The J gene is TRBJ1-1, the V gene TRBV5-1; D is perhaps TRBD1 (5 bases). Trimming shortened V by 1 base and J by 4 bases, and 11 bases separated the two germline ends. CDR1 is SGHRS and CDR2 is YFSETQ in the germline V gene. CDR3 length: 14 residues. In nucleotides, the CDR3 is TGCGCCAGCAGCTTGTCGGGGGGTTTCACTGAAGCTTTCTTT. Protein sequence: CASSLSGGFTEAFF.

V gene TRBV27 combines with J gene TRBJ2-3, with no clear D. V lost 5 bases and J lost 0, with 3 bases in between. The CDR3 covers 12 residues. Germline-derived CDR1 and CDR2 are MNHEY and SMNVEV (reference sequence). CDR3 DNA: TGTGCCAGCAGTCATAGCACAGATACGCAGTATTTT. This codes for CASSHSTDTQYF.

V gene TRBV27 combines with J gene TRBJ1-1; D is possibly TRBD1 (5 bases). Germline CDR1 MNHEY, CDR2 SMNVEV (reference sequence). Deletions cut 10 bases from V and 4 bases from J, with 13 bases between. CDR3 size: 12 residues. This CDR3 reads CATILGGTEAFF. The DNA of the CDR3 is TGTGCCACAATCCTGGGGGGCACTGAAGCTTTCTTT.

This clone was observed once. V gene TRBV10-3 combines with J gene TRBJ2-7, with TRBD1 matching 12 bases. Looked up from germline, CDR1 is ENHRY and CDR2 is SYGVKD. This CDR3 region has 16 residues. The junction had 14 bases not matched to a gene; V was cut back by 10 bases and J by 4 bases. The CDR3 nucleotides read TGTGCCACCACCGGGACAGGGGGCCGGCAGGAATACGAGCAGTACTTC. Translated: CATTGTGGRQEYEQYF.

CDR3 nucleotide sequence: TGTGCCAGCAGCCACGGGCTTGGGCTAGCGGACAACGCAGATACGCAGTATTTT. Translation: CASSHGLGLADNADTQYF. V gene TRBV5-6 combines with J gene TRBJ2-3; 7 bases agree with TRBD2. The CDR3 is 18 residues long. Germline V gene data show CDR1 as SGHDT and CDR2 as YYEEEE. The V gene end was trimmed by 4 bases and the J gene end by 4 bases; junction bases not matched to a gene: 18. The full variable domain, its missing parts supplied by reference TRBV5-6 and TRBJ2-3, is DAGVTQSPTHLIKTRGQQVTLRCSPKSGHDTVSWYQQALGQGPQFIFQYYEEEERQRGNFPDRFSGHQFPNYSSELNVNALLLGDSALYLCASSHGLGLADNADTQYFGPGTRLTVL.